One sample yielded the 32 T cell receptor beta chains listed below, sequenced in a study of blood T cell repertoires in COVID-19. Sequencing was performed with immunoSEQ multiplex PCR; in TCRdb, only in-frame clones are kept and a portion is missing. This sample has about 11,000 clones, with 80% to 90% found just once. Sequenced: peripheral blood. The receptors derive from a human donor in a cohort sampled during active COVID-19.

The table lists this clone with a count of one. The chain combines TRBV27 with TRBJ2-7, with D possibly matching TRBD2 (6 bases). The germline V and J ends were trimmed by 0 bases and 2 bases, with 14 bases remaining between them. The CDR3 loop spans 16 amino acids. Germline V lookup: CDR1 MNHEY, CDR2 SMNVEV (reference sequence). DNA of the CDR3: TGTGCCAGCAGTTTATCGTCGGGGGTAATCCCCTACGAGCAGTACTTC. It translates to CASSLSSGVIPYEQYF.

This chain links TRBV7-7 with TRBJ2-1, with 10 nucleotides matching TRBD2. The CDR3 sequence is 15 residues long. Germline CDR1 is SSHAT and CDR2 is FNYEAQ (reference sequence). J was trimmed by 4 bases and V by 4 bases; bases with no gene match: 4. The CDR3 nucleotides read TGTGCCAGCAGCTCCGGACTAGCGGCTTACAATGAGCAGTTCTTC. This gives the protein CASSSGLAAYNEQFF.

The CDR3 region is CASSLYWRETTKNIQYF. The CDR3, as DNA: TGTGCCAGCAGCTTGTACTGGCGGGAGACTACCAAAAACATTCAGTACTTC. This sequence joins TRBV5-5 and TRBJ2-4; 7 positions agree with TRBD2. CDR1 and CDR2 from the germline V gene are SGHKS and YYEKEE (reference sequence). The CDR3 is 17 residues long. Losses at the gene ends were 1 base for V and 2 bases for J; bases not matched to a gene: 9. Looking up the rest from reference TRBV5-5 and TRBJ2-4 gives the full variable domain: DAGVTQSPTHLIKTRGQQVTLRCSPISGHKSVSWYQQVLGQGPQFIFQYYEKEERGRGNFPDRFSARQFPNYSSELNVNALLLGDSALYLCASSLYWRETTKNIQYFGAGTRLSVL.

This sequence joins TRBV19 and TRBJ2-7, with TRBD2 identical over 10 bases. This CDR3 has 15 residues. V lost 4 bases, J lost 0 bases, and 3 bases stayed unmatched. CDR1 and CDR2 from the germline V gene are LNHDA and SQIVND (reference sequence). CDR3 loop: CASSKRTSGSYEQYF. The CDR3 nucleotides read TGTGCCAGTAGTAAGAGGACTAGCGGCTCCTACGAGCAGTACTTC.

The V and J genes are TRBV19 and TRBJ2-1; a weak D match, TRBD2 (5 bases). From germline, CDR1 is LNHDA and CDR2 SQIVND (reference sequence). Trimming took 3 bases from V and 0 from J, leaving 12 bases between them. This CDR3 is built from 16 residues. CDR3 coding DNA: TGTGCCAGTAGTATCTTCGGGGAAAGCTCCTACAATGAGCAGTTCTTC. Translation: CASSIFGESSYNEQFF.

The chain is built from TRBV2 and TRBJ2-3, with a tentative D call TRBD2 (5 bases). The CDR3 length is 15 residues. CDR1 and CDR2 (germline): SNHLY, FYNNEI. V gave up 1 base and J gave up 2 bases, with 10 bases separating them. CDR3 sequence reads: CASSEGGRSTDTQYF. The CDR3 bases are TGTGCCAGCAGTGAAGGAGGGAGATCCACAGATACGCAGTATTTT.

CDR3 amino acids: CATGGGDTDTQYF. Written as DNA, the CDR3 is TGTGCCACAGGCGGGGGCGATACAGATACGCAGTATTTT. The genes are TRBV24-1 and TRBJ2-3; D is perhaps TRBD2 (7 bases). Trimming took off 10 bases at V and 3 bases at J, with 13 bases between the two ends. This CDR3 region has 13 residues. CDR1 and CDR2 (germline): KGHDR, SFDVKD.

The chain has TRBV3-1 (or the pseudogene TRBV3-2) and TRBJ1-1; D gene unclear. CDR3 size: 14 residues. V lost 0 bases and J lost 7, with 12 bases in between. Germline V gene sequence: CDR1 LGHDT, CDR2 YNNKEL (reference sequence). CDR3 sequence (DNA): TGTGCCAGCAGCCAAGATCGGGTTAGGAGTGAAGCTTTCTTT. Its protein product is CASSQDRVRSEAFF.

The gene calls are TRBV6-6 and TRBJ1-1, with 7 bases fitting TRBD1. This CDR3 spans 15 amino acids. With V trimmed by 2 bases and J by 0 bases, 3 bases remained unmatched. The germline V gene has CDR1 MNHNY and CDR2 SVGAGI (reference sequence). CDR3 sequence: CASSYTTGLNTEAFF. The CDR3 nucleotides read TGTGCCAGCAGTTACACGACAGGGTTGAACACTGAAGCTTTCTTT.

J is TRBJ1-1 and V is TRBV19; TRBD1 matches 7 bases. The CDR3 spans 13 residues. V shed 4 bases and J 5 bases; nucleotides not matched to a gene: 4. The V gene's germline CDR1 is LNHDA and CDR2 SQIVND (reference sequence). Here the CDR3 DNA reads TGTGCCAGTAGTAACAGGGGTGGAACTGAAGCTTTCTTT. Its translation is CASSNRGGTEAFF.

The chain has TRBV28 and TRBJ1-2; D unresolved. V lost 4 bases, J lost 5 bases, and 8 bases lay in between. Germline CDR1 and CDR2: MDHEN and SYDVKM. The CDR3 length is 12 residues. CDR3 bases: TGTGCCAGCAGTTCCCTGCTATATGGCTACACCTTC. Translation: CASSSLLYGYTF.

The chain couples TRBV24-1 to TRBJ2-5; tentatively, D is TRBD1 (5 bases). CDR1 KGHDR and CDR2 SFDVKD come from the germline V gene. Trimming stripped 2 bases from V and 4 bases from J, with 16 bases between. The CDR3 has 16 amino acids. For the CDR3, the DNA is TGTGCCACCAGTGATTCTGGAAGGGGCTTCGCAGAGACCCAGTACTTC. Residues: CATSDSGRGFAETQYF.

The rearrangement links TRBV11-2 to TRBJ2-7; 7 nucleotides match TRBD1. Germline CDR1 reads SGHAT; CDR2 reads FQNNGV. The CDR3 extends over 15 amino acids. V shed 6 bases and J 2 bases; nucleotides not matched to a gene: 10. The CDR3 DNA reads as TGTGCCAGCAGTATCTCACTCCAGGGGGCCTACGAGCAGTACTTC. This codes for CASSISLQGAYEQYF.

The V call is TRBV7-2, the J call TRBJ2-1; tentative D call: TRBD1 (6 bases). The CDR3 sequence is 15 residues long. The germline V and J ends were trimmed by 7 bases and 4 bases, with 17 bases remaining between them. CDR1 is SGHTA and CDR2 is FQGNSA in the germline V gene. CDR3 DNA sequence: TGTGCCAGCACTCTACAGGGTAGTGGGTACAATGAGCAGTTCTTC. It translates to CASTLQGSGYNEQFF. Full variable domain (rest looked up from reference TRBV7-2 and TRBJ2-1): GAGVSQSPSNKVTEKGKDVELRCDPISGHTALYWYRQSLGQGLEFLIYFQGNSAPDKSGLPSDRFSAERTGGSVSTLTIQRTQQEDSAVYLCASTLQGSGYNEQFFGPGTRLTVL.

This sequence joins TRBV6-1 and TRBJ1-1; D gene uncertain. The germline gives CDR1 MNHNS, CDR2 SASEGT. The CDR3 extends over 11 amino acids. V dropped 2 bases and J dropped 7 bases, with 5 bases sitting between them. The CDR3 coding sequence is TGTGCCAGCAGTGAACGGGGTGAAGCTTTCTTT. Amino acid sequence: CASSERGEAFF.

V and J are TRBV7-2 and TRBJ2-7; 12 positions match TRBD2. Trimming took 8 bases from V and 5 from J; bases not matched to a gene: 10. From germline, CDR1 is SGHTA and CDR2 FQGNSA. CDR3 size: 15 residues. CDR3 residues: CASRLTSGSENEQYF. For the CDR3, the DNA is TGTGCCAGCCGCCTGACTAGCGGGAGTGAGAACGAGCAGTACTTC.

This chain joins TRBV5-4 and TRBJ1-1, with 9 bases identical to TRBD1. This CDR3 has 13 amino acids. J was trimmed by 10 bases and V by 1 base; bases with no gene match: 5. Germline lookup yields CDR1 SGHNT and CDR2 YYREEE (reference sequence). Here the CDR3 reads CASSLTGGKGAFF. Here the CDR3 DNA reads TGTGCCAGCAGCTTGACAGGGGGCAAAGGAGCTTTCTTT.

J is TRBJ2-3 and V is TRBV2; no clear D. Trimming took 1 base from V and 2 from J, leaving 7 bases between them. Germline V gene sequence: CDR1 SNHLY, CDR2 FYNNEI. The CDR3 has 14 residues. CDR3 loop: CASSEGQATDTQYF. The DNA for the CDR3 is TGTGCCAGCAGTGAAGGTCAGGCCACAGATACGCAGTATTTT.

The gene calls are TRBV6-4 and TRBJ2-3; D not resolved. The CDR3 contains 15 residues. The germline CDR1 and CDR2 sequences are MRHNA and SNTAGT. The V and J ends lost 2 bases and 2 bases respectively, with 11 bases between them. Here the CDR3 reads CASSDAPGSTDTQYF. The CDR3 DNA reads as TGTGCCAGCAGTGACGCCCCCGGTTCCACAGATACGCAGTATTTT.

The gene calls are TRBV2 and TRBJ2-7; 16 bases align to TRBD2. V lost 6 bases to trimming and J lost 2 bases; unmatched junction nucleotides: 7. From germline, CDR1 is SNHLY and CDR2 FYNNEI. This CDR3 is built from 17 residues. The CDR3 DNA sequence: TGTGCCAGCAGCCTGGGACTAGCGGGAGGGCCGGCCTACGAGCAGTACTTC. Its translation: CASSLGLAGGPAYEQYF.

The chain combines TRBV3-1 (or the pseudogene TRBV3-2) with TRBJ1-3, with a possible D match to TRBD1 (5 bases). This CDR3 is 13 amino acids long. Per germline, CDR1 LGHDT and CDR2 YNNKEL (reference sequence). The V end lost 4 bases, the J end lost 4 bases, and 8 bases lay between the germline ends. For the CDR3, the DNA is TGTGCCAGCAGCCGGGACTTGGGAAACACCATATATTTT. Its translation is CASSRDLGNTIYF.

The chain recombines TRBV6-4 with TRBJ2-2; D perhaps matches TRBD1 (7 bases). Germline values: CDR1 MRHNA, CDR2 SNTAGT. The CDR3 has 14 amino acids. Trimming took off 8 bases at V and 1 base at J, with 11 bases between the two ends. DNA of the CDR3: TGTGCCAGCTCGCGGGACAGGAACACCGGGGAGCTGTTTTTT. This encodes CASSRDRNTGELFF.

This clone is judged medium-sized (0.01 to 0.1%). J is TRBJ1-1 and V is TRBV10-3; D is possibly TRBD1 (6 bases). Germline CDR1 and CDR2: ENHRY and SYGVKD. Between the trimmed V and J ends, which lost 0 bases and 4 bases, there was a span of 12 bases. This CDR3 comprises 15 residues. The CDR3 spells CAISESGGLVTEAFF. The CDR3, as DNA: TGTGCCATCAGTGAGTCGGGGGGGCTGGTCACTGAAGCTTTCTTT.

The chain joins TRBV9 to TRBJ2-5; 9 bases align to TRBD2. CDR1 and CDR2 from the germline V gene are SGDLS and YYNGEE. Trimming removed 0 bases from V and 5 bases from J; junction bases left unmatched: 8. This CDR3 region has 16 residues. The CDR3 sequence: CASSVGVSGSVETQYF. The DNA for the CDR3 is TGTGCCAGCAGCGTAGGGGTTAGCGGGAGTGTGGAGACCCAGTACTTC.

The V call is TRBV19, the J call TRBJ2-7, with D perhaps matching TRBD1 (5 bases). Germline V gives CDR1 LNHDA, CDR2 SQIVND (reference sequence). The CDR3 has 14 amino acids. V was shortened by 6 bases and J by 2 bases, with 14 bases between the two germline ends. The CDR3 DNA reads TGTGCCAGTAGCCTTCACAGGTGGCCCTACGAGCAGTACTTC. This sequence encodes CASSLHRWPYEQYF.

CDR3 in DNA: TGTGCCAGTAGTATAGCGCAGGGGAGTACCTACAATGAGCAGTTCTTC. Protein: CASSIAQGSTYNEQFF. The chain employs TRBV19 and TRBJ2-1, with a tentative D call TRBD1 (6 bases). The V and J ends lost 1 base and 2 bases respectively, with 12 bases between them. The CDR3 totals 16 residues. Germline CDR1 is LNHDA and CDR2 is SQIVND (reference sequence).

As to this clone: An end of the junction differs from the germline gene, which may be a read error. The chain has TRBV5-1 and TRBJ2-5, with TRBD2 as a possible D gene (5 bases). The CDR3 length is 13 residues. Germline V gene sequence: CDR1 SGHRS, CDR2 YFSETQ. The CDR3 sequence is CASRLGGQETQYF. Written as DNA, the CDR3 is TGCGCCAGCCGCTTAGGAGGACAAGAGACCCAGTACTTC.

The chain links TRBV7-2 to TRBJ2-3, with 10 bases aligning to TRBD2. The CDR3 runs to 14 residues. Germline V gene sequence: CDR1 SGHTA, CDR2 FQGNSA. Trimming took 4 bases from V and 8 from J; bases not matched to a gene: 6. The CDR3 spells CASSSGLAELTQYF. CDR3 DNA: TGTGCCAGCAGCTCCGGACTAGCGGAGCTTACGCAGTATTTT.

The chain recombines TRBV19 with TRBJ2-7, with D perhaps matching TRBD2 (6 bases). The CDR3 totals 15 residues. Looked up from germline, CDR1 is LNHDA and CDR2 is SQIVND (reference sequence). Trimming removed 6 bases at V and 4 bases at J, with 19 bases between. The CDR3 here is CASSAQFGGSYEQYF. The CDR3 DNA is TGTGCCAGTAGCGCCCAGTTTGGAGGGAGTTACGAGCAGTACTTC.

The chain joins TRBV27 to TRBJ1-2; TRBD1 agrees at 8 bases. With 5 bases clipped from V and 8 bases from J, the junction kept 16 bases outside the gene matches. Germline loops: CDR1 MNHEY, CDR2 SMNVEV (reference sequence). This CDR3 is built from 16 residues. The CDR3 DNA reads TGTGCCAGCAGTCGAATCAGGGGGCTTGAGTTTCGAGGCTACACCTTC. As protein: CASSRIRGLEFRGYTF.

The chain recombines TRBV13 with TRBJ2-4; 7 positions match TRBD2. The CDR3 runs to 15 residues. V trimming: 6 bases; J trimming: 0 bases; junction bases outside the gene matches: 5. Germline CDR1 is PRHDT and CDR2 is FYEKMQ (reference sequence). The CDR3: CASRISGTAKNIQYF. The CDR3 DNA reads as TGTGCCAGCAGGATCAGCGGGACAGCCAAAAACATTCAGTACTTC.

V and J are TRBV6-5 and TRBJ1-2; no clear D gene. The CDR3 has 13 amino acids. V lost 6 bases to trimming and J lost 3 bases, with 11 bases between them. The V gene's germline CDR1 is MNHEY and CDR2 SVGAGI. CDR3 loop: CASSPTRDYGYTF. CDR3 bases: TGTGCCAGCAGCCCGACTCGGGACTATGGCTACACCTTC.